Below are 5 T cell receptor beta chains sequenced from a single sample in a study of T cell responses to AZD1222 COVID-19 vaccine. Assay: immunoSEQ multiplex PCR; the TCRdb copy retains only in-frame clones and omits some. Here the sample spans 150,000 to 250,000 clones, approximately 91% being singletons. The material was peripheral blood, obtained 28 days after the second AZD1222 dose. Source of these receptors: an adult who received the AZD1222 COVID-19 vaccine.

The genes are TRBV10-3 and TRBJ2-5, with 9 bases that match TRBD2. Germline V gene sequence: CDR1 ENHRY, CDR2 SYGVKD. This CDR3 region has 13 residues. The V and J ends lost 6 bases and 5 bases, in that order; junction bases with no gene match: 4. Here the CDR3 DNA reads TGTGCCATCAGGAAGCGGGAGGATGAGACCCAGTACTTC. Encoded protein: CAIRKREDETQYF.

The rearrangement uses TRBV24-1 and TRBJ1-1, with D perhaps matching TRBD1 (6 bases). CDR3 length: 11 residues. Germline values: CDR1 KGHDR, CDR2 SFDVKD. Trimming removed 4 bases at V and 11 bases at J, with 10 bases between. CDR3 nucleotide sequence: TGTGCCACCAGTGACCGAGGGGGGGCTTTCTTT. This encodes CATSDRGGAFF.

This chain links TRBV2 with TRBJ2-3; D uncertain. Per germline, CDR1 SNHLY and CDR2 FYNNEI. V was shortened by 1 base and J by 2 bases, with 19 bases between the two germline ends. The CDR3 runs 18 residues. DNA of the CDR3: TGTGCCAGCAGTGAAGAGCCTAGATCTATCTCTTTCACAGATACGCAGTATTTT. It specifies CASSEEPRSISFTDTQYF.

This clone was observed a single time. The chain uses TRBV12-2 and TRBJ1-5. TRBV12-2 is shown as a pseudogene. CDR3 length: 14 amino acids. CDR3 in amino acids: CASRLGGDCQPQHF. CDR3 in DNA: TGTGCAAGTCGCTTGGGAGGGGATTGTCAGCCCCAGCATTTT.

CDR3 coding DNA: TGTGCCAGCAGCCTAGGGGGTAGCAATCAGCCCCAGCATTTT. This codes for CASSLGGSNQPQHF. The rearrangement uses TRBV9 and TRBJ1-5, with D maybe TRBD1 (6 bases). The V end lost 4 bases, the J end lost 0 bases, and 8 bases lay between the germline ends. This CDR3 comprises 14 residues. CDR1 and CDR2 from the germline V gene are SGDLS and YYNGEE.